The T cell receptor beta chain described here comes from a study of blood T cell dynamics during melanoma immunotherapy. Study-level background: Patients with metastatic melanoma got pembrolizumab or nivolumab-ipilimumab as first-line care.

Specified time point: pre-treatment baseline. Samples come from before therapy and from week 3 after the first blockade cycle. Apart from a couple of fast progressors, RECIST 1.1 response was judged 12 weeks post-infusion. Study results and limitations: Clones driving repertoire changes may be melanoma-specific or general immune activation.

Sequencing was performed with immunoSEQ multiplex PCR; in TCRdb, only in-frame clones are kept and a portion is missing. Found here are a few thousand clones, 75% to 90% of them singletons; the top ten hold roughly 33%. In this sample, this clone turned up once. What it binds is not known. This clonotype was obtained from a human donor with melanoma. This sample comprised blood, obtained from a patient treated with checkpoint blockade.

The chain's CDR3 is CASRKGMTGDYGYTF. The CDR3 DNA reads TGTGCCAGCAGAAAGGGGATGACAGGGGACTATGGCTACACCTTC. This chain joins TRBV11-2 and TRBJ1-2; 8 positions match TRBD1. Germline CDR1 is SGHAT and CDR2 is FQNNGV. Germline trimming cut 6 bases from V and 3 bases from J; bases unmatched to any gene: 9. This CDR3 has 15 amino acids. Supplemented by reference TRBV11-2 and TRBJ1-2, the full variable domain reads EAGVAQSPRYKIIEKRQSVAFWCNPISGHATLYWYQQILGQGPKLLIQFQNNGVVDDSQLPKDRFSAERLKGVDSTLKIQPAKLEDSAVYLCASRKGMTGDYGYTFGSGTRLTVV.